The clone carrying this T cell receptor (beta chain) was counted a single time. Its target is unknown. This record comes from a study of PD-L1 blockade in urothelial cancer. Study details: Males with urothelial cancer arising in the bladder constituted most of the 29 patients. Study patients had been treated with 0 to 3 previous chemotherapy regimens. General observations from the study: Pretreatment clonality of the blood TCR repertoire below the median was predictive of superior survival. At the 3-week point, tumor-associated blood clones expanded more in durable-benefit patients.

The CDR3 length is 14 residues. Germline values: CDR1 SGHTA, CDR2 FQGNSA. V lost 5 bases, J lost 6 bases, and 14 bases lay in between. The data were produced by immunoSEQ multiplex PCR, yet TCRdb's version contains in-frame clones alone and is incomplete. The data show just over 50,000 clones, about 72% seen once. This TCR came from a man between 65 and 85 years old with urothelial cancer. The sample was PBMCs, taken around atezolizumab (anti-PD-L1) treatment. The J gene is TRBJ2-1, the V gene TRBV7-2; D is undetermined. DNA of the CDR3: TGTGCCAGCAGCCCGTTAATGAGGTCCAATGAGCAGTTCTTC. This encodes CASSPLMRSNEQFF.